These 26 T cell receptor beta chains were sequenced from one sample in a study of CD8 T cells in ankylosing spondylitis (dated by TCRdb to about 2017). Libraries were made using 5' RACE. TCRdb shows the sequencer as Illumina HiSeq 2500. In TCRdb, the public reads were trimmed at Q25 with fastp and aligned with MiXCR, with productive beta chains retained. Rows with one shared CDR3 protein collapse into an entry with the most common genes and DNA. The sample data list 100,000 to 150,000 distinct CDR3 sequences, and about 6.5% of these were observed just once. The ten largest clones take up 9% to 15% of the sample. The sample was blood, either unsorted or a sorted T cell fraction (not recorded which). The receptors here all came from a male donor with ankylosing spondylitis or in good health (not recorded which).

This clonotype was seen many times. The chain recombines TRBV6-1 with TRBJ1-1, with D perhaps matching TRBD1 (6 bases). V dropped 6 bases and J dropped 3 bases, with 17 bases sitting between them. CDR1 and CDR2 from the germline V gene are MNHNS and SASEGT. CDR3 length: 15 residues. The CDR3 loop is CASRDLTGKDTEAFF. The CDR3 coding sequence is TGTGCCAGCAGAGACCTGACAGGTAAAGACACTGAAGCTTTCTTT.

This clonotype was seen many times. CDR3 coding DNA: TGCGCCAGCAGCTTGGAGCGGGCTAGCGGGGGACATGAGCAGTTCTTC. Protein product: CASSLERASGGHEQFF. The chain carries TRBV5-1 and TRBJ2-1; 10 bases are shared with TRBD2. Trimming took 0 bases from V and 8 from J; bases not matched to a gene: 8. Germline values: CDR1 SGHRS, CDR2 YFSETQ. The CDR3 has 16 residues.

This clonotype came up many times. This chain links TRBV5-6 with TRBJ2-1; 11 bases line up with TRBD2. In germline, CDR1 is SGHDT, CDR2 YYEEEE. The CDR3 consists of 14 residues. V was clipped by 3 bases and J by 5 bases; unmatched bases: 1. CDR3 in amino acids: CASSSGLADNEQFF. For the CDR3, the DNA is TGTGCCAGCAGCTCGGGACTAGCGGACAATGAGCAGTTCTTC.

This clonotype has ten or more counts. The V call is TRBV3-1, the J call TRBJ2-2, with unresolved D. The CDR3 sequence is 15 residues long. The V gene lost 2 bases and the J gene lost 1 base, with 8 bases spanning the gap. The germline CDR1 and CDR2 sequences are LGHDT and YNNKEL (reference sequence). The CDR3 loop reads CASSQRPENTGELFF. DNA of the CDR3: TGTGCCAGCAGCCAACGACCGGAGAACACCGGGGAGCTGTTTTTT.

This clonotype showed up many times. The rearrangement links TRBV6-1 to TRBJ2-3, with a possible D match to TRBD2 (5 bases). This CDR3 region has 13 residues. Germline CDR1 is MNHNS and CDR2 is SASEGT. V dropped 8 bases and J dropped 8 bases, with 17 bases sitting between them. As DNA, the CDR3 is TGTGCCAGCGAGGAGGAATGGCCCGGTACGCAGTATTTT. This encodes CASEEEWPGTQYF.

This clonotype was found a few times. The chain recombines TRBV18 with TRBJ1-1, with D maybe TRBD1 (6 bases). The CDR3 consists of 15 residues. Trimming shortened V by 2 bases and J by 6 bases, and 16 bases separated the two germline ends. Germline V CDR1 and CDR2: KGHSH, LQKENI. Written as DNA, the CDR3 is TGTGCCAGCTCACCAATTGACGGGGGCGTAGCTGAAGCTTTCTTT. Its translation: CASSPIDGGVAEAFF.

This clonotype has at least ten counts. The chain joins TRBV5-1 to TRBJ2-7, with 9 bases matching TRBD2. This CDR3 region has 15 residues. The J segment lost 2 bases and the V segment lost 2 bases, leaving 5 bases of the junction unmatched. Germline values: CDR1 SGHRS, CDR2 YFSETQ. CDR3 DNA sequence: TGCGCCAGCAGCTTTTCTCGCGGGGGGGCCTACGAGCAGTACTTC. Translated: CASSFSRGGAYEQYF.

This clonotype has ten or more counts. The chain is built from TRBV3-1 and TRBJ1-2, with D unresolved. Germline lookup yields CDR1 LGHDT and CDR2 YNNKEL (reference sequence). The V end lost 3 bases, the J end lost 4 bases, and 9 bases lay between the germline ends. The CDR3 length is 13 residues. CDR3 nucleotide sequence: TGTGCCAGCAGCCAGAGTGTTAGCTATGGCTACACCTTC. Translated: CASSQSVSYGYTF.

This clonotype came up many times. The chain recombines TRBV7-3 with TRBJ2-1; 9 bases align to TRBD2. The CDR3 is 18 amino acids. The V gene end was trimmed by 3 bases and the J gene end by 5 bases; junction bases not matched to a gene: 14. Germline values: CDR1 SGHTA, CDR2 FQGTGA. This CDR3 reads CASSLTSSTSGANNEQFF. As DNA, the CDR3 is TGTGCCAGCAGCTTGACTAGTTCGACTAGCGGCGCGAACAATGAGCAGTTCTTC.

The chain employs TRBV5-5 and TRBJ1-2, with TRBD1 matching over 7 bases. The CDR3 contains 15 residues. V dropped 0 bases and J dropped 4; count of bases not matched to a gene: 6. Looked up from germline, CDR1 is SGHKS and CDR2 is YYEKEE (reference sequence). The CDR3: CASSLVGTEFYGYTF. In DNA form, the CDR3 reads TGTGCCAGCAGCTTGGTAGGGACAGAGTTCTATGGCTACACCTTC.

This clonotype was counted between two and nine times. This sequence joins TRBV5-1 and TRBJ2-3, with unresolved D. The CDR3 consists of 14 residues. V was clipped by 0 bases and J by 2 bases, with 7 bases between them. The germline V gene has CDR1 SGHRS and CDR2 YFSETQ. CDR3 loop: CASSLAAHTDTQYF. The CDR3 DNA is TGCGCCAGCAGCTTGGCCGCGCACACAGATACGCAGTATTTT.

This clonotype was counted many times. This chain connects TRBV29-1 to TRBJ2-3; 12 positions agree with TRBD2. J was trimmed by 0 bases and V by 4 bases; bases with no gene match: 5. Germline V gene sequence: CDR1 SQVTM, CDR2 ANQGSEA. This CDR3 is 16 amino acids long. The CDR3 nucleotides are TGCAGCGTTGTAACTAGCGGGAGGACTAGCACAGATACGCAGTATTTT. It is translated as CSVVTSGRTSTDTQYF.

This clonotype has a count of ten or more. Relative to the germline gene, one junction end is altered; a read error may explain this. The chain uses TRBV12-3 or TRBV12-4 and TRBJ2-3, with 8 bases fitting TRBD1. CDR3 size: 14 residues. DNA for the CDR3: TGTGCCAGCAGTCCCGGGACAGGTAGCACAGATACGCAGTTT. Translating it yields CASSPGTGSTDTQF.

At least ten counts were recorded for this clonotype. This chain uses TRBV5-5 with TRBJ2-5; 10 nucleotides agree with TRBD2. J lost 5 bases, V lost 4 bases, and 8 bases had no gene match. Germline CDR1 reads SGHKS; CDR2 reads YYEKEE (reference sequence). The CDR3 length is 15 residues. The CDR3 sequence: CASSVGLAVGETQYF. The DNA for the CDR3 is TGTGCCAGCAGCGTAGGACTAGCGGTCGGGGAGACCCAGTACTTC.

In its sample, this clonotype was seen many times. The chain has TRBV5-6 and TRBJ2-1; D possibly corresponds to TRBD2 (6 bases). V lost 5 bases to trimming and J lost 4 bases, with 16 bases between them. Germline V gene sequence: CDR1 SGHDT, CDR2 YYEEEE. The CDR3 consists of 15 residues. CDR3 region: CASRPGEVGYNEQFF. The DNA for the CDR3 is TGTGCCAGCAGGCCTGGGGAGGTCGGATACAATGAGCAGTTCTTC.

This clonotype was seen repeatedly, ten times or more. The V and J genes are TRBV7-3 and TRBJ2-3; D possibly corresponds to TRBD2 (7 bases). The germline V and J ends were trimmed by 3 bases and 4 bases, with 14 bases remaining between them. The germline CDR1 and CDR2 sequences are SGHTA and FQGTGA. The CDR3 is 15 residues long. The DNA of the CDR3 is TGTGCCAGCAGCTTTTCCGGGGGGCCCCCAGATACGCAGTATTTT. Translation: CASSFSGGPPDTQYF.

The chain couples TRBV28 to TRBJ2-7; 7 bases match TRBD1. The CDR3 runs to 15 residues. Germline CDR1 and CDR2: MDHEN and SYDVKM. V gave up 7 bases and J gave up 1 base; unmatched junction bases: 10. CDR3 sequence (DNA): TGTGCCAGCATCTTCCGAGACAGGGCATCCTACGAGCAGTACTTC. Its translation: CASIFRDRASYEQYF.

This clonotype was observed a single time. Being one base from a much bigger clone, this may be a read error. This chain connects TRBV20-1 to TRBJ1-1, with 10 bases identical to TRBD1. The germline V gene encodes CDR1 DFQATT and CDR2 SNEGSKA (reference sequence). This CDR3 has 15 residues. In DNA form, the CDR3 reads TGCTGTGCTGGCTCCCCGGGACAGGGGAGCACTGAAGCTTTCTTT. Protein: CCAGSPGQGSTEAFF.

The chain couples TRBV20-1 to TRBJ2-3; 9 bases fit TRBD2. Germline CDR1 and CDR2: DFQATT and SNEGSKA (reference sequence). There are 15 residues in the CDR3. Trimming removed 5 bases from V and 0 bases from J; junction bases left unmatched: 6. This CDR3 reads CSALATSGSTDTQYF. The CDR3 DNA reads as TGCAGTGCTCTTGCAACTAGCGGGAGCACAGATACGCAGTATTTT.

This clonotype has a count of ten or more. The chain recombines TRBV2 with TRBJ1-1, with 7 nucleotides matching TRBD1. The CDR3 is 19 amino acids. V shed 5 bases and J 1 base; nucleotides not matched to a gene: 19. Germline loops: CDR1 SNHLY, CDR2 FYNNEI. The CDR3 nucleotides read TGTGCCAGCAGTCCACTGGGGGGGACAGTCGGGTTTGGGAACACTGAAGCTTTCTTT. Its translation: CASSPLGGTVGFGNTEAFF.

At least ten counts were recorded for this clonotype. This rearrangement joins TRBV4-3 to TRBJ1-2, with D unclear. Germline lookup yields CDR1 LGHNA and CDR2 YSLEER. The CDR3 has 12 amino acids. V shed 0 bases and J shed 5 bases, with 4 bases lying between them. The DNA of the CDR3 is TGCGCCAGCAGCCAAGACGGGTATGGCTACACCTTC. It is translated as CASSQDGYGYTF.

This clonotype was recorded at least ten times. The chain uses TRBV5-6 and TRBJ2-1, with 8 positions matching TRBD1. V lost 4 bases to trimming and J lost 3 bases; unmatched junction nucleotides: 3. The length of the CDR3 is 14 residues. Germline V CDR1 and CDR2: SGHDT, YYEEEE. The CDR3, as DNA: TGTGCCAGCAGCGTGACAGGGGACTACAATGAGCAGTTCTTC. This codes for CASSVTGDYNEQFF.

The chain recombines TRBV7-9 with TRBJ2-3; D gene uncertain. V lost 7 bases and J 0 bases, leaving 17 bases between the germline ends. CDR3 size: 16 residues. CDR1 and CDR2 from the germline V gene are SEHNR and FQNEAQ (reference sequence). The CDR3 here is CASTLSEKSSTDTQYF. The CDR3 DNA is TGTGCCAGCACTCTGTCGGAAAAAAGTAGCACAGATACGCAGTATTTT.

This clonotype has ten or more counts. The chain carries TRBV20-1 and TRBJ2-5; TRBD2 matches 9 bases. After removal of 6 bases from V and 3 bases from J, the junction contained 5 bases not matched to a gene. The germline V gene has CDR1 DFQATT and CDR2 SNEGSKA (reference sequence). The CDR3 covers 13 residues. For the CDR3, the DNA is TGCAGTGCAGGTCGACTAGCGGAAGAGACCCAGTACTTC. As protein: CSAGRLAEETQYF.

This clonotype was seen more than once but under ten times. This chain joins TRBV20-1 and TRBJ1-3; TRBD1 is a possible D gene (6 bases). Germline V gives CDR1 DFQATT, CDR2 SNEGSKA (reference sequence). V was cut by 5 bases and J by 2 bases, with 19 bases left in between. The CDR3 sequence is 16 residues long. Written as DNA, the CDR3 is TGCAGTGCTCCCGGGGGCAGGGTTGGGCCTGGAAACACCATATATTTT. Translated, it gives CSAPGGRVGPGNTIYF.

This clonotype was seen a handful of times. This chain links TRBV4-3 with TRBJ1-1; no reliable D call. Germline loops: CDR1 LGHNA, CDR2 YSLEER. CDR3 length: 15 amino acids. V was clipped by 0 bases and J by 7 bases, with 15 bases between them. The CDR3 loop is CASSQERSGMGEAFF. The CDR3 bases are TGCGCCAGCAGCCAAGAAAGATCTGGGATGGGTGAAGCTTTCTTT.